The 6 T cell receptor beta chains presented below share a single source sample, sequenced in a study of T cell repertoires in cytomegalovirus infection. TCRdb recomputed calls from the reads with MiXCR, one row per CDR3 protein. Here the sample spans approximately 280,000 distinct CDR3 sequences, roughly a fifth being singletons. Which antigens these TCRs recognize remains unknown. The source material was cultured PBMCs, sampled from culture after CMV antigen stimulation. All receptors derive from a human donor in good health (CMV status not recorded). Some clones in this sample may be carry-over from other donors' samples.

V and J are TRBV4-2 and TRBJ1-5; D ambiguous. From germline, CDR1 is LGHNA and CDR2 YNFKEQ. Trimming stripped 0 bases from V and 2 bases from J, with 11 bases between. The CDR3 loop spans 16 amino acids. Here the CDR3 reads CASSQDPWEGNQPQHF. In DNA form, the CDR3 reads TGTGCCAGCAGCCAAGATCCGTGGGAGGGCAATCAGCCCCAGCATTTT.

The rearrangement links TRBV2 to TRBJ1-1, with D possibly matching TRBD1 (5 bases). Germline CDR1 SNHLY, CDR2 FYNNEI. Trimming stripped 7 bases from V and 1 base from J, with 16 bases between. The CDR3 runs 15 residues. The CDR3 DNA follows: TGTGCCAGCAATGGGGCTGGGTCTGAGAACACTGAAGCTTTCTTT. Protein product: CASNGAGSENTEAFF.

This clonotype has a count of ten or more. This sequence joins TRBV7-9 and TRBJ1-6; D ambiguous. The CDR3 sequence is 14 residues long. V shed 1 base and J shed 10 bases, with 11 bases lying between them. Germline loops: CDR1 SEHNR, CDR2 FQNEAQ (reference sequence). The CDR3, as DNA: TGTGCCAGCAGCTTAGGCATCGGGGTCTCACCCCTCCACTTT. Protein: CASSLGIGVSPLHF.

The table lists this clonotype with many counts. CDR3 nucleotide sequence: TGTGCCAGTTCAGGGGATGAGCAGTTCTTC. Its protein product is CASSGDEQFF. The chain joins TRBV7-9 to TRBJ2-1; a weak D match, TRBD1 (6 bases). Germline CDR1 is SEHNR and CDR2 is FQNEAQ (reference sequence). V lost 9 bases to trimming and J lost 8 bases, with 8 bases between them. The CDR3 has 10 amino acids. The full variable domain, completed using reference TRBV7-9 and TRBJ2-1, is DTGVSQNPRHKITKRGQNVTFRCDPISEHNRLYWYRQTLGQGPEFLTYFQNEAQLEKSRLLSDRFSAERPKGSFSTLEIQRTEQGDSAMYLCASSGDEQFFGPGTRLTVL.

This chain joins TRBV6-1 and TRBJ2-4, with 11 bases that match TRBD1. Germline V gene sequence: CDR1 MNHNS, CDR2 SASEGT. J was trimmed by 6 bases and V by 7 bases; bases with no gene match: 5. The CDR3 covers 14 residues. CDR3 loop: CASNRDRGSNIQYF. CDR3 in DNA: TGTGCCAGCAACCGGGACAGGGGGTCAAACATTCAGTACTTC.

This chain links TRBV19 with TRBJ2-6; the match to TRBD1 covers 8 bases. This CDR3 is built from 18 residues. The germline gives CDR1 LNHDA, CDR2 SQIVND (reference sequence). Trimming at V came to 5 bases and at J to 1 base, leaving 10 bases not matched to a gene. CDR3 loop: CASSPRDRRLSGANVLTF. In DNA, the CDR3 is TGTGCCAGTAGTCCCCGGGACAGGCGATTATCTGGGGCCAACGTCCTGACTTTC.